This T cell receptor (beta chain) was documented in a study of control samples from healthy donors and cancer patients (dated by TCRdb to between 2020 and 2021). CDR1 LGHDT and CDR2 YNNKEL are derived from the germline V gene (reference sequence). Germline trimming: 0 bases from V, 3 bases from J; junction bases outside gene matches: 4. The cysteine opens and the phenylalanine closes a CDR3 of 16 amino acids. The read is trimmed to its CDR3 DNA, 48 bases read in frame from base 1. Library generation was performed with the immunoSEQ multiplex PCR assay. TCRdb re-hosts the immuneACCESS table, in-frame sequences only. Its copies lack some clones; in the studies checked, an unresolved V gene accounts for under half of them, and the cause for the rest is not known. The sample table holds around 140,000 clones, of which more than 90% were seen once. The top ten clonotypes cover 4.5% to 7% of the sample.

About this clone: Its cognate antigen has yet to be identified. The input lacks base qualities; no much larger clone sits a single base away.

The V and J segments used are TRBV3-1 (or the pseudogene TRBV3-2) and TRBJ2-1, and TRBD2 matches 8 of the central bases. Sequenced input: blood. The clonotype comes from a man younger than 35 in good health. The nucleotide sequence is given as TGTGCCAGCAGCCAAGATTCCCGGGAGGGCTACAATGAGCAGTTCTTC. This sequence encodes CASSQDSREGYNEQFF.